A selection of T cell receptor beta chains follows, all from one sample in a study of regulatory T cells in long-lasting Graves disease. TCRdb ran MiXCR on the multiplex PCR reads and lists one entry per CDR3 protein. The sample records around 500,000 distinct CDR3 sequences, 20% being singletons. This material consisted of peripheral blood mononuclear cells (PBMCs), taken when the disease was refractory, from a patient treated with antithyroid drugs. These receptors came from a female donor with Graves disease. Both conserved end residues are part of each CDR3. The D gene is left open where the match is weak.

TRBV28 | . | CASVSVGSGYTF
TRBV20-1 | . | CSARDGTGTPWRHTEAFF
TRBV9 | . | CASSVVLDSPLHF
TRBV3-1 | . | CASSHPSDGRDYGYTF
TRBV5-4 | . | CASSFDVGYQETQYF
TRBV30 | . | CAWSGPTHAYEQYF
TRBV12-3/TRBV12-4 | TRBD1 | CASSRTGTYEQYF
TRBV6-2/TRBV6-3 | TRBD1 | CASSYSGQGGYGYTF
TRBV28 | . | CASRAPGGREKLFF
TRBV9 | . | CASSADTPPGNTIYF
TRBV5-8 | . | CASSSSRFSGNTIYF
TRBV12-3/TRBV12-4 | . | CASSPIQETEAFF
TRBV2 | TRBD2 | CASSASGSPFTDTQYF
TRBV5-1 | . | CASSLEGLGYGYTF
TRBV5-1 | TRBD1 | CASGTAHSYEQYF
TRBV10-2 | . | CASSEGGNEKLFF
TRBV4-2 | . | CASREQGNTGELFF
TRBV5-4 | . | CASSLQALARGGYTF
TRBV13 | . | CASSLELLASYEQYF
TRBV20-1 | . | CSAAAWGLAANTGELFF
TRBV5-6 | TRBD1 | CASSYAGTDYEQYF
TRBV27 | . | CASRRKANTEAFF
TRBV11-2 | TRBD2 | CASSLDWSGGETQYF
TRBV7-9 | . | CASSSGLSRDEQYF
TRBV4-1 | . | CASSQVVADRSYEQYF
TRBV5-1 | TRBD1 | CASSVDRGRADTQYF
TRBV27 | . | CASSFGNINRGTEAFF
TRBV2 | TRBD1 | CASSVHRGNTEAFF
TRBV2 | . | CASGNMGLGQPQHF
TRBV15 | TRBD2 | CATSNGLAKTYEQYF